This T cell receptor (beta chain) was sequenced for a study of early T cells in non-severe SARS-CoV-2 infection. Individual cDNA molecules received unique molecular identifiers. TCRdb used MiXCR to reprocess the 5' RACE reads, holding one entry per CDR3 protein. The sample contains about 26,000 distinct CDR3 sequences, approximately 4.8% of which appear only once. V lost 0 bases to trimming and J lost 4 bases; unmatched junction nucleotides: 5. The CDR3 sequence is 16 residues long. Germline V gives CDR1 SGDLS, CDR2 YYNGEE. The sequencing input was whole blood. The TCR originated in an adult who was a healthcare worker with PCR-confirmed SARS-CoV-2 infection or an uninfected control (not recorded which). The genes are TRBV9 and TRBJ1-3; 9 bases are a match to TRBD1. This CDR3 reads CASSVAQGAQGNTIYF. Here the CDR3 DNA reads TGTGCCAGCAGCGTAGCACAGGGGGCGCAAGGAAACACCATATATTTT.